This T cell receptor beta chain emerged from a study of blood T cell repertoires in COVID-19. Study-wide context: Sample material is recorded as cDNA or gDNA derived from T cells, B-cell-depleted T cells, or PBMCs.

Data came from immunoSEQ multiplex PCR; TCRdb stores just in-frame clones and leaves some out. The sample records over 300,000 clones, about 88% being singletons. CDR1 is SGHVS, CDR2 FQNEAQ, per germline. The ends were cut back, 4 bases at V and 2 bases at J, with 15 bases in the middle. CDR3 length: 15 amino acids. Residents of over 20 US areas, aged roughly 18 to 89 years, made up the participants. The recovered donors of Cohort 3 showed two negative PCRs, clearance, or symptom resolution. The V call is TRBV7-8, the J call TRBJ2-7; maybe TRBD2 (6 bases). Sequencing was done on a sample of PBMCs or T cells enriched from blood (not recorded which). This sequence was found in a woman in her forties who had recovered from COVID-19. The CDR3 spells CASSSRRDLPYEQYF. The CDR3 nucleotides read TGTGCCAGCAGCTCGAGGAGGGACTTACCCTACGAGCAGTACTTC. Full variable domain (outside the CDR3, taken from reference TRBV7-8 and TRBJ2-7): GAGVSQSPRYKVAKRGQDVALRCDPISGHVSLFWYQQALGQGPEFLTYFQNEAQLDKSGLPSDRFFAERPEGSVSTLKIQRTQQEDSAVYLCASSSRRDLPYEQYFGPGTRLTVT.